This T cell receptor (beta chain) was found in a study of blood T cell repertoires in COVID-19. Study context: The United States, Italy and Spain provided the acute and convalescent COVID-19 samples. T cells, B-cell-depleted T cells, or PBMCs provided the cDNA or gDNA that served as material.

Original methodology: Amplification of reference gene primers provided the estimated nucleated cell counts. Some clones are missing from TCRdb's copy, which holds only in-frame ones; the method was immunoSEQ multiplex PCR. For V, J and clone size, that table is used; D and trimming come from the DNA. This table holds 150,000 to 200,000 clones, approximately 90% found once. This clonotype was obtained from a man younger than 30 with active or convalescent COVID-19. Sequences were obtained from peripheral blood.

CDR3: CASSQVLGQIEKLFF. The CDR3, as DNA: TGTGCCAGCAGCCAAGTCCTAGGACAAATCGAAAAACTGTTTTTT. The chain uses TRBV4-2 and TRBJ1-4; D is perhaps TRBD1 (5 bases). Germline V CDR1 and CDR2: LGHNA, YNFKEQ. The CDR3 covers 15 residues. Trimming took 1 base from V and 8 from J, leaving 14 bases between them.